This T cell receptor (beta chain) was captured in a study of CD8 T cells in ankylosing spondylitis. TCRdb independently ran MiXCR on the 5' RACE reads; one entry per CDR3 protein. The repertoire holds 150,000 or so distinct CDR3 sequences, with around a third as singletons. Deletions cut 1 base from V and 2 bases from J, with 8 bases between. Germline V gene data show CDR1 as SGHTA and CDR2 as FQGTGA. The CDR3 has 14 residues. A word on this clonotype: Its antigen is not known.

Study outcomes and limitations: A TCR beta motif made of under 10 highly homologous variants seemed typical of ankylosing spondylitis blood. Clones tied to disease were said to be significantly enriched in matched ankylosing spondylitis synovial fluid.

Sequenced material: synovial fluid, either unsorted or a sorted T cell fraction (not recorded which). The clonotype was recovered from a male donor with ankylosing spondylitis. The chain carries TRBV7-3 and TRBJ1-1; D is unresolved. Here the CDR3 reads CASSLIAGNTEAFF. For the CDR3, the DNA is TGTGCCAGCAGCTTAATTGCGGGTAACACTGAAGCTTTCTTT.